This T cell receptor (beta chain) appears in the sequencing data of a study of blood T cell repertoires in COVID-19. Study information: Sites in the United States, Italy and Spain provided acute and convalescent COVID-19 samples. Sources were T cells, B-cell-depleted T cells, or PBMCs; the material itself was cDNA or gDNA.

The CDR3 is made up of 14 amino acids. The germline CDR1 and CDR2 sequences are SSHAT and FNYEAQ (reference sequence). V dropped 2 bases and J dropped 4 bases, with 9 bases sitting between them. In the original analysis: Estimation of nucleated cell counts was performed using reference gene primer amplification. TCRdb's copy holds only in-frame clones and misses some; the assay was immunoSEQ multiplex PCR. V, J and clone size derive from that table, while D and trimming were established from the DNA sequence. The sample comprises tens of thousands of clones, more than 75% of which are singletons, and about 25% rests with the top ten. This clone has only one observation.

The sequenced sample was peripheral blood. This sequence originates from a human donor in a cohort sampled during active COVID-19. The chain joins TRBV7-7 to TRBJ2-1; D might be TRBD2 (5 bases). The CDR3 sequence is CASSLLGSYNEQFF. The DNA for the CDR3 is TGTGCCAGCAGCTTACTTGGGAGTTACAATGAGCAGTTCTTC.